This entry lists 7 T cell receptor beta chains sequenced from one sample in a study of T cells after yellow fever vaccination. TCRdb reprocessed the 5' RACE reads with MiXCR, giving one entry per CDR3 protein. Among 300,000 or so distinct CDR3 sequences listed, 10% to 15% were seen once. The starting material was CD4+ T cells sorted from PBMCs, obtained 45 days after the yellow fever booster vaccination. These receptors originate from a man aged 25-45 years who received the YFV17D yellow fever vaccine.

This clonotype was seen ten or more times. The rearrangement joins TRBV20-1 to TRBJ2-1, with D uncertain. Deletions cut 2 bases from V and 10 bases from J, with 15 bases between. This CDR3 contains 13 residues. In germline, CDR1 is DFQATT, CDR2 SNEGSKA (reference sequence). CDR3 in amino acids: CSARFYSRVEQFF. The CDR3 DNA reads as TGCAGTGCTAGATTCTACTCGCGTGTCGAGCAGTTCTTC.

V is TRBV6-1 and J is TRBJ1-1; the D is unclear. CDR3 length equals 13 residues. Trimming removed 0 bases from V and 1 base from J, with 3 bases in between. The germline V gene has CDR1 MNHNS and CDR2 SASEGT. In DNA form, the CDR3 reads TGTGCCAGCAGTGAAGCCCAGAACACTGAAGCTTTCTTT. The encoded protein is CASSEAQNTEAFF.

This clonotype has only a few counts. The chain joins TRBV18 to TRBJ1-5; perhaps TRBD1 as D (5 bases). Germline loops: CDR1 KGHSH, CDR2 LQKENI. V dropped 6 bases and J dropped 5 bases, with 20 bases sitting between them. The CDR3 runs 16 residues. The CDR3 sequence is CASSQLSDNGHQPQHF. The CDR3 coding sequence is TGTGCCAGCTCCCAACTCTCGGACAATGGACATCAGCCCCAGCATTTT.

The chain carries TRBV11-2 and TRBJ2-7, with 10 bases fitting TRBD1. The length of the CDR3 is 16 residues. V was pared by 0 bases and J by 6 bases, with 8 bases of the junction left unmatched. The germline gives CDR1 SGHAT, CDR2 FQNNGV. The CDR3 sequence is CASSLDRDRGNGEQYF. As DNA, the CDR3 is TGTGCCAGCAGCTTAGATAGGGACAGGGGTAACGGCGAGCAGTACTTC.

This clonotype was detected a few times. CDR3 region: CASSLLGTGGLAGAGNTQYF. The CDR3 DNA reads as TGTGCCAGCAGCCTCCTGGGGACAGGGGGACTAGCGGGAGCCGGGAATACGCAGTATTTT. This chain uses TRBV11-2 with TRBJ2-3, with 14 positions matching TRBD2. The CDR3 length is 20 residues. The ends lost 5 bases at V and 7 bases at J; junction bases unmatched: 20. Germline loops: CDR1 SGHAT, CDR2 FQNNGV.

This chain uses TRBV6-1 with TRBJ2-7, with 12 bases lining up with TRBD1. The CDR3 spans 14 residues. V gave up 6 bases and J gave up 5 bases; unmatched junction bases: 5. Germline V gives CDR1 MNHNS, CDR2 SASEGT. CDR3 amino acids: CASRRDRGQDEQYF. CDR3 nucleotide sequence: TGTGCCAGCAGGCGGGACAGGGGGCAGGACGAGCAGTACTTC.

This clonotype was found a few times. The rearrangement uses TRBV6-5 and TRBJ2-5, with 9 bases identical to TRBD1. Trimming cost V 6 bases and J 2 bases; bases outside gene matches: 10. CDR1 and CDR2 (germline): MNHEY, SVGAGI. The CDR3 consists of 16 residues. Written as DNA, the CDR3 is TGTGCCAGCAGCCGAGTCCCGGGACAGGGACAAGAGACCCAGTACTTC. Its translation is CASSRVPGQGQETQYF.